Listed here is a single T cell receptor (beta chain). What it recognizes is unknown. The CDR3 runs to 15 residues. With V trimmed by 5 bases and J by 5 bases, 10 bases remained unmatched. The germline gives CDR1 SEHNR, CDR2 FQNEAQ (reference sequence). This specimen comes from a study of cytomegalovirus exposure and HLA in healthy donors. Study-level results: The authors later linked a missense DCLRE1C variant to TCR beta V- and J-gene trimming. A later analysis linked fewer than 20,000 TCR beta sequences to HLA alleles at 0.05 false discovery rate.

The PCR contained 60 Vbeta and 13 Jbeta primers. TCRdb keeps only in-frame clones here, not all; method: immunoSEQ multiplex PCR. The sample carries 140,000 to 150,000 clones, about 75% recorded once. Source material: PBMCs. The receptor's source is a woman aged 25 to 39 in good health and CMV-seronegative. This sequence joins TRBV7-9 and TRBJ2-3, with 7 bases lining up with TRBD2. The CDR3 DNA follows: TGTGCCAGCAGCGCCCAGCGGGGAGAAATAGATACGCAGTATTTT. It yields the protein CASSAQRGEIDTQYF.